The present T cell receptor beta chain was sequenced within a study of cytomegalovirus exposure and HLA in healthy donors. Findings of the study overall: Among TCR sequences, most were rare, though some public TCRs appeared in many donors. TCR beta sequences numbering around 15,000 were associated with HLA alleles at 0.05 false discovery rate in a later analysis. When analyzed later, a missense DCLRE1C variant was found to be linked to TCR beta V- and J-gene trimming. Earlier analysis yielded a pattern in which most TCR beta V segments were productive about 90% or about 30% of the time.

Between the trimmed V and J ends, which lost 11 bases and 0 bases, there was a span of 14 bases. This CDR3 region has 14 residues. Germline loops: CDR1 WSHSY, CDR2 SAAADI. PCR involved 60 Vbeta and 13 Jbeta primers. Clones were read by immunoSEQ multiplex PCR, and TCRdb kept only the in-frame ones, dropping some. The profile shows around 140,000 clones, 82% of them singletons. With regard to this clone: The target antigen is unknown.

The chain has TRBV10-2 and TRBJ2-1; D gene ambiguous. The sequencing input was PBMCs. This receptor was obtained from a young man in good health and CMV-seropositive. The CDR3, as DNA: TGCGCCGCCGGATCTCGGAGCTCCTACAATGAGCAGTTCTTC. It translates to CAAGSRSSYNEQFF.